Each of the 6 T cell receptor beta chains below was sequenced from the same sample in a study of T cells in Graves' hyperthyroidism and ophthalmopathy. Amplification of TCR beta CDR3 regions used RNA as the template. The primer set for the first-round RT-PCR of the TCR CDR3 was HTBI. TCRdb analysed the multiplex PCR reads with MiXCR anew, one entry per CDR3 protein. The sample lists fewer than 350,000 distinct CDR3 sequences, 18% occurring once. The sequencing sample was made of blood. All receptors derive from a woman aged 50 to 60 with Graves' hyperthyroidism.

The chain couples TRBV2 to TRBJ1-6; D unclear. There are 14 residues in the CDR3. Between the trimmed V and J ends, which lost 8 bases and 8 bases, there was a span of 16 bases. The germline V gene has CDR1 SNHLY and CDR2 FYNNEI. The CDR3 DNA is TGTGCCAGCGAGGAGGTATATAAGGATTCACCCCTCCACTTT. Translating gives CASEEVYKDSPLHF. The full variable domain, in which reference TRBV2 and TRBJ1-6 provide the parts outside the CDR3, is EPEVTQTPSHQVTQMGQEVILRCVPISNHLYFYWYRQILGQKVEFLVSFYNNEISEKSEIFDDQFSVERPDGSNFTLKIRSTKLEDSAMYFCASEEVYKDSPLHFGNGTRLTVT.

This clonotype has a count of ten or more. CDR3 residues: CASTGFATNEKLFF. The DNA for the CDR3 is TGTGCCAGCACAGGGTTTGCAACTAATGAAAAACTGTTTTTT. The gene calls are TRBV2 and TRBJ1-4; a possible D gene is TRBD1 (5 bases). CDR1 and CDR2 (germline): SNHLY, FYNNEI. V shed 7 bases and J shed 0 bases, with 9 bases lying between them. The CDR3 spans 14 residues.

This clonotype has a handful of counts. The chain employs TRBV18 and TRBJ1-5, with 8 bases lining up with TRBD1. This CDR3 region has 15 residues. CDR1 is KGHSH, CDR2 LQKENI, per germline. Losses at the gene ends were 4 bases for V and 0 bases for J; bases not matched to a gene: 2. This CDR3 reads CASSRQGYSNQPQHF. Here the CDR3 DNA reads TGTGCCAGCTCACGACAGGGGTATAGCAATCAGCCCCAGCATTTT.

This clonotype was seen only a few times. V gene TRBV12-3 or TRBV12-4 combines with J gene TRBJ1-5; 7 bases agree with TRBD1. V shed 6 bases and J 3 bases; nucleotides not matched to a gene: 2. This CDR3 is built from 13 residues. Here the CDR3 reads CASRTGSNQPQHF. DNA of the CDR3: TGTGCCAGCAGGACAGGGTCCAATCAGCCCCAGCATTTT.

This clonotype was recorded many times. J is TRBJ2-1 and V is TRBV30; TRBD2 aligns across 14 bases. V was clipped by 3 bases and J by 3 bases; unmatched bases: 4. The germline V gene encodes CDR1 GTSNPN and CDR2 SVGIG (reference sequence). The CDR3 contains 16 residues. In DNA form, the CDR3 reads TGTGCCTGGAGGATAGGGACTAGCGGGAGCTACAATGAGCAGTTCTTC. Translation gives CAWRIGTSGSYNEQFF.

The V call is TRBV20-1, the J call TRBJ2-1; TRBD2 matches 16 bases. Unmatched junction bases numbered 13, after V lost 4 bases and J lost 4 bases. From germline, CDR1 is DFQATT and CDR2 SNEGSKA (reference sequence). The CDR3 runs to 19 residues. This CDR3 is CSAIYFSGTSGRAYNEQFF. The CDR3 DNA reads TGCAGTGCTATTTATTTTAGTGGGACTAGCGGGAGGGCTTACAATGAGCAGTTCTTC.